This passage covers 8 T cell receptor beta chains from one sample sequenced in a study of blood T cells in healthy people across ages. The authors ran a second PCR of roughly 6 to 12 cycles using a sample-barcoded 5' primer and a J-beta primer mix. One entry per CDR3 protein, called by TCRdb with MiXCR from the 5' RACE reads. The table shows 730,000 or so distinct CDR3 sequences, with around 46% occurring only once. The sequenced sample was blood. The receptor set was obtained from a woman aged 60-70 years in good health.

This clonotype was detected only a few times. The chain recombines TRBV2 with TRBJ1-2, with 7 positions matching TRBD1. The CDR3 has 13 residues. J gave up 1 base and V 8 bases, and 4 bases lay outside the gene matches. Germline CDR1 is SNHLY and CDR2 is FYNNEI. The CDR3 DNA sequence: TGTGCCAGCGCCAGGGACAGTAACTATGGCTACACCTTC. It specifies CASARDSNYGYTF.

This clonotype has only a few counts. The chain has TRBV12-3 or TRBV12-4 and TRBJ1-6, with a weak D call TRBD1 (5 bases). The ends were cut back, 5 bases at V and 10 bases at J, with 15 bases in the middle. The CDR3 runs 14 residues. CDR3 DNA: TGTGCCAGCAGTCCCGGGACCCATCCCTCACCCCTCCACTTT. It yields the protein CASSPGTHPSPLHF.

This rearrangement joins TRBV4-3 to TRBJ1-5; no reliable D call. Between the trimmed V and J ends, which lost 0 bases and 3 bases, there was a span of 9 bases. The CDR3 is 15 amino acids. CDR1 and CDR2 from the germline V gene are LGHNA and YSLEER. The DNA of the CDR3 is TGCGCCAGCAGCCAAGACGGTAGGGCCAATCAGCCCCAGCATTTT. Encoded protein: CASSQDGRANQPQHF.

The chain links TRBV6-5 to TRBJ1-1, with D tentatively TRBD1 (5 bases). The V and J ends lost 10 bases and 3 bases respectively, with 9 bases between them. Looked up from germline, CDR1 is MNHEY and CDR2 is SVGAGI. CDR3 size: 11 residues. The CDR3 DNA is TGTGCCACCCGCAGGGACACTGAAGCTTTCTTT. Its translation is CATRRDTEAFF.

In its sample, this clonotype was seen a few times. V is TRBV5-5 and J is TRBJ1-6; no clear D. The length of the CDR3 is 15 residues. V dropped 0 bases and J dropped 9 bases, with 13 bases sitting between them. Germline V lookup: CDR1 SGHKS, CDR2 YYEKEE (reference sequence). CDR3: CASSLEGDTGSPLHF. The CDR3 DNA sequence: TGTGCCAGCAGCTTGGAGGGTGACACGGGTTCACCCCTCCACTTT.

The chain carries TRBV5-1 and TRBJ1-1; perhaps TRBD1 as D (6 bases). The CDR3 is 13 amino acids. The V end lost 7 bases, the J end lost 0 bases, and 10 bases lay between the germline ends. From germline, CDR1 is SGHRS and CDR2 YFSETQ. The CDR3 protein is CASRGAMNTEAFF. CDR3 nucleotides: TGCGCCAGCCGGGGGGCCATGAACACTGAAGCTTTCTTT.

The rearrangement uses TRBV7-9 and TRBJ1-5; 7 bases align to TRBD1. CDR1 SEHNR and CDR2 FQNEAQ come from the germline V gene (reference sequence). The CDR3 spans 13 residues. With 5 bases clipped from V and 7 bases from J, the junction kept 5 bases outside the gene matches. The CDR3 sequence: CASSQGQSQPQHF. In DNA, the CDR3 is TGTGCCAGCAGCCAGGGACAGTCACAGCCCCAGCATTTT.

The chain has TRBV7-2 and TRBJ1-2, with D tentatively TRBD1 (6 bases). V was shortened by 5 bases and J by 0 bases, with 13 bases between the two germline ends. Looked up from germline, CDR1 is SGHTA and CDR2 is FQGNSA. The CDR3 is 15 residues long. CDR3 amino acids: CASSPWTESNYGYTF. In nucleotides, the CDR3 is TGTGCCAGCAGCCCATGGACAGAGTCTAACTATGGCTACACCTTC.